These 7 T cell receptor beta chains came from one sample sequenced in a study of cytomegalovirus exposure and HLA in healthy donors. The data were produced by immunoSEQ multiplex PCR, yet TCRdb's version contains in-frame clones alone and is incomplete. The sample has 250,000 to 400,000 clones, 70% to 90% seen once. The sample comprised PBMCs. The source is a man aged 30-40 years in good health and CMV-seronegative.

This clone has only one observation. The chain carries TRBV2 and TRBJ2-2; D is unclear. The CDR3 contains 14 residues. Trimming removed 3 bases at V and 7 bases at J, with 12 bases between. The germline gives CDR1 SNHLY, CDR2 FYNNEI. The CDR3 sequence is CASSEAGYSGELFF. The CDR3 bases are TGTGCCAGCAGTGAGGCCGGGTATAGCGGGGAGCTGTTTTTT.

This clone was observed once. The chain joins TRBV6-6 to TRBJ2-7; D perhaps matches TRBD1 (6 bases). The CDR3 spans 15 residues. The V gene lost 7 bases and the J gene lost 0 bases, with 16 bases spanning the gap. Germline loops: CDR1 MNHNY, CDR2 SVGAGI (reference sequence). This CDR3 reads CASKNFQGISYEQYF. The CDR3 DNA reads as TGTGCCAGCAAGAACTTTCAGGGGATCTCCTACGAGCAGTACTTC.

The V gene is TRBV18, the J gene TRBJ1-2; a weak D match, TRBD1 (5 bases). Germline loops: CDR1 KGHSH, CDR2 LQKENI. Trimming stripped 3 bases from V and 7 bases from J, with 12 bases between. There are 13 residues in the CDR3. CDR3: CASSPSDTFGYTF. CDR3 DNA: TGTGCCAGCTCACCGTCGGACACCTTTGGCTACACCTTC.

V gene TRBV5-1 combines with J gene TRBJ2-7, with TRBD2 identical over 13 bases. Germline trimming cut 5 bases from V and 3 bases from J; bases unmatched to any gene: 8. This CDR3 comprises 16 residues. Germline lookup yields CDR1 SGHRS and CDR2 YFSETQ. The CDR3 reads CASRWTSGGRNYEQYF. In nucleotides, the CDR3 is TGCGCCAGCAGGTGGACTAGCGGGGGCCGAAACTACGAGCAGTACTTC. Combining the CDR3 with reference TRBV5-1 and TRBJ2-7 gives the whole variable domain KAGVTQTPRYLIKTRGQQVTLSCSPISGHRSVSWYQQTPGQGLQFLFEYFSETQRNKGNFPGRFSGRQFSNSRSEMNVSTLELGDSALYLCASRWTSGGRNYEQYFGPGTRLTVT.

The chain combines TRBV6-5 with TRBJ2-7; a weak D match, TRBD2 (5 bases). Germline CDR1 reads MNHEY; CDR2 reads SVGAGI. The CDR3 contains 14 residues. The germline V and J ends were trimmed by 7 bases and 2 bases, with 15 bases remaining between them. In DNA, the CDR3 is TGTGCCAGCAACCCCGGGAAGTGGGCCTACGAGCAGTACTTC. It codes for CASNPGKWAYEQYF.

The genes are TRBV6-6 and TRBJ1-2; 8 positions match TRBD1. The CDR3 has 15 residues. Germline lookup yields CDR1 MNHNY and CDR2 SVGAGI (reference sequence). V was clipped by 2 bases and J by 8 bases; unmatched bases: 10. CDR3: CASSYDQGARKGYTF. CDR3 bases: TGTGCCAGCAGTTACGATCAGGGGGCGAGAAAAGGCTACACCTTC.

The chain joins TRBV5-6 to TRBJ2-5; 8 bases fit TRBD1. Germline CDR1 and CDR2: SGHDT and YYEEEE. There are 16 residues in the CDR3. The V gene end was trimmed by 4 bases and the J gene end by 7 bases; junction bases not matched to a gene: 15. Here the CDR3 DNA reads TGTGCCAGCAGCCTATGGGCAGGGGGCATTTCCGGGACCCAGTACTTC. It is translated as CASSLWAGGISGTQYF.